This T cell receptor beta chain was identified during a study of cytomegalovirus exposure and HLA in healthy donors. Study observations and caveats: Among CMV-associated TCR beta chains, most appeared HLA-restricted in a later analysis. A later analysis linked a missense variant in DCLRE1C to the trimming of TCR beta V and J genes.

Turning to this clone: Its antigen remains unknown.

The PCR had 60 Vbeta and 13 Jbeta primers. Assay: immunoSEQ multiplex PCR; the TCRdb copy retains only in-frame clones and omits some. The sample contains under 150,000 clones, approximately 80% of which appear only once. Between the trimmed V and J ends, which lost 4 bases and 14 bases, there was a span of 14 bases. Germline-derived CDR1 and CDR2 are MNHNS and SASEGT. This CDR3 spans 12 amino acids. Participants comprised healthy donors of bone marrow. This rearrangement joins TRBV6-1 to TRBJ1-4, with a weak D call TRBD1 (6 bases). This clonotype originated in a woman between 18 and 29 years old in good health and CMV-seronegative. The sequencing sample was made of PBMCs. The CDR3 is CASSAPQGRLFF. For the CDR3, the DNA is TGTGCCAGCAGTGCCCCTCAGGGGCGTCTGTTTTTT.